This T cell receptor beta chain stems from a study of CD8 T cells in Susac syndrome. Germline V gives CDR1 DFQATT, CDR2 SNEGSKA (reference sequence). After removal of 6 bases from V and 7 bases from J, the junction contained 7 bases not matched to a gene. The CDR3 length is 13 residues. A word on this clonotype: Its antigen is unidentified.

Study outcomes and limitations: A relatively small number of individuals underwent TCR sequencing and HLA analysis.

After extraction with the RNeasy kit, about 0.5 to 1 ug of the RNA was reverse transcribed using random hexamers. In TCRdb, the immunoSEQ multiplex PCR reads were re-called with MiXCR into one record per CDR3 protein. Of 120,000 to 150,000 distinct CDR3 sequences listed, roughly 95% were seen once; the top ten hold around 0.12%. From blood CD8+ and CD4+ T cells, the TCR beta chain was sequenced. The TEMRA cells underwent FACS enrichment, while the CD8+ and CD4+ T cells underwent negative isolation. This TCR was recovered from a human donor with multiple sclerosis. V gene TRBV20-1 combines with J gene TRBJ2-4; 9 nucleotides match TRBD1. The sequenced sample was CD4+ T cells from PBMCs. CDR3 DNA: TGCAGTGCCAAGGGACAGGGAGGGAACATTCAGTACTTC. It yields the protein CSAKGQGGNIQYF.